This T cell receptor (beta chain) appears in the sequencing data of a study of blood T cell repertoires in COVID-19. In the study overall: COVID-19 samples collected from the United States, Italy and Spain covered acute and convalescent phases. Sources were T cells, B-cell-depleted T cells, or PBMCs; the material itself was cDNA or gDNA.

Per the authors' pipeline: Reference gene primers were amplified, and this amplification served to estimate nucleated cell counts. Sequencing used immunoSEQ multiplex PCR; TCRdb keeps in-frame clones, though not all of them. D and trimming come from the DNA, and the V and J calls and clone size come from that table. The repertoire consists of a few hundred thousand clones, with about 90% occurring once and the leading ten covering 6.5% to 9.5%. This CDR3 is built from 16 residues. Trimming stripped 2 bases from V and 1 base from J, with 12 bases between. Germline CDR1 is SNHLY and CDR2 is FYNNEI. The sequenced sample was peripheral blood. This rearrangement joins TRBV2 to TRBJ1-5; possible D gene TRBD1, 5 bases. This clonotype originated in a woman between 50 and 59 years old who had recovered from COVID-19. The CDR3 coding sequence is TGTGCCAGCAGTGAATTCCCAGGGATGAGCAATCAGCCCCAGCATTTT. Translation: CASSEFPGMSNQPQHF.